The clone carrying this T cell receptor (beta chain) appeared a few times. Its specificity is not known. Assay: immunoSEQ multiplex PCR; the TCRdb copy retains only in-frame clones and omits some. The table shows 120,000 or so clones, with approximately 90% occurring only once. This sample was taken from a study of T cell responses to AZD1222 COVID-19 vaccine. Study details: Pooled samples include second doses given at about 4 or 12 weeks. General observations from the study: With two AZD1222 doses given, Spike-specific TCR breadth and depth both rose.

The receptor was isolated from an adult in good health. The sample here was peripheral blood, taken on day 0 of AZD1222 vaccination.

The CDR3 reads CASSIDRDRTYEQYF. DNA for the CDR3: TGTGCCAGTAGTATAGACCGGGACAGGACCTACGAGCAGTACTTC. The chain uses TRBV19 and TRBJ2-7; 8 bases agree with TRBD1. V shed 0 bases and J 2 bases; nucleotides not matched to a gene: 3. The CDR3 runs to 15 residues. Germline CDR1 reads LNHDA; CDR2 reads SQIVND (reference sequence).